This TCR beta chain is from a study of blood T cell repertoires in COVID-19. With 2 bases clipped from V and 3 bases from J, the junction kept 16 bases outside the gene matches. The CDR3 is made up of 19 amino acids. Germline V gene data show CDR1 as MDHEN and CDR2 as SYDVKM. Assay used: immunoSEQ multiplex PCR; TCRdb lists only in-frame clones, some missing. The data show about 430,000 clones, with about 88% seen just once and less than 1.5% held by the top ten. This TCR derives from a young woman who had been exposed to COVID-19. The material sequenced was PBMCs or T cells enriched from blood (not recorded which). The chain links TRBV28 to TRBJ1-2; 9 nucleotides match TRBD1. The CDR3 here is CASSLRRRDRDNLHYGYTF. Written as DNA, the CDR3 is TGTGCCAGCAGTTTAAGGCGCCGGGACAGGGACAACCTCCACTATGGCTACACCTTC.